Listed here are 7 T cell receptor beta chains from one sample, sequenced in a study of shared clonotypes between healthy human individuals. Assay: immunoSEQ multiplex PCR; the TCRdb copy retains only in-frame clones and omits some. The sample records hundreds of thousands of clones, around 95% being singletons. The naive CD8 population came from CD45RO-negative cells selected for CCR7, without terminally differentiated effector memory CD45RA+ cells. Input material: naive CD8+ T cells sorted from blood. All receptors come from a woman in her 30s in good health.

The J gene is TRBJ2-1, the V gene TRBV29-1; D is unclear. The CDR3 has 12 residues. V dropped 7 bases and J dropped 4 bases, with 11 bases sitting between them. CDR1 is SQVTM, CDR2 ANQGSEA, per germline. The CDR3 sequence is CSGTDQYNEQFF. The CDR3 nucleotides read TGCAGCGGAACAGACCAGTACAATGAGCAGTTCTTC.

As DNA, the CDR3 is TGTGCCAGCAGCTCTCCGGGTGGACGAAGCGCCGGGGAGCTGTTTTTT. Its translation: CASSSPGGRSAGELFF. The rearrangement links TRBV7-9 to TRBJ2-2; no clear D. Germline CDR1 is SEHNR and CDR2 is FQNEAQ (reference sequence). Trimming stripped 4 bases from V and 6 bases from J, with 18 bases between. The CDR3 extends over 16 amino acids.

The chain has TRBV27 and TRBJ2-7, with 7 bases fitting TRBD1. The germline V gene has CDR1 MNHEY and CDR2 SMNVEV (reference sequence). This CDR3 region has 14 residues. The V segment lost 5 bases and the J segment 6 bases; nucleotides outside the gene matches: 10. As DNA, the CDR3 is TGTGCCAGCAGTATAAGACAGGGAGTAGGCGAGCAGTACTTC. Residues: CASSIRQGVGEQYF.

This clone was counted a few times. The chain links TRBV4-2 to TRBJ2-7; the D gene is possibly TRBD1 (6 bases). This CDR3 is built from 15 residues. Trimming removed 5 bases from V and 4 bases from J, with 18 bases in between. The V gene's germline CDR1 is LGHNA and CDR2 YNFKEQ. This chain's CDR3 is CASSFRGSSSYEQYF. The CDR3 DNA sequence: TGTGCCAGCAGCTTTAGGGGGTCCTCGTCATACGAGCAGTACTTC.

This chain joins TRBV5-1 and TRBJ1-4, with 11 positions matching TRBD1. After removal of 3 bases from V and 8 bases from J, the junction contained 18 bases not matched to a gene. Germline V gene lookup returns CDR1 SGHRS and CDR2 YFSETQ. The CDR3 has 19 amino acids. CDR3 in DNA: TGCGCCAGCAGCTGGAATCTCCGGGACAGGGGGGAGGAGCGGGAAAAACTGTTTTTT. It yields the protein CASSWNLRDRGEEREKLFF.

This chain's CDR3 is CAISVTGPGQPQHF. CDR3 in DNA: TGTGCCATCAGCGTTACAGGGCCGGGGCAGCCCCAGCATTTT. The chain has TRBV10-3 and TRBJ1-5, with a possible D match to TRBD1 (6 bases). This CDR3 region has 14 residues. The germline V and J ends were trimmed by 6 bases and 7 bases, with 16 bases remaining between them. Germline lookup yields CDR1 ENHRY and CDR2 SYGVKD.

The chain carries TRBV14 and TRBJ1-6, with unresolved D. The V and J ends lost 0 bases and 11 bases respectively, with 17 bases between them. Germline loops: CDR1 SGHDN, CDR2 FVKESK. This CDR3 contains 16 residues. The CDR3 is CASSQDRGLIGAPLHF. The DNA of the CDR3 is TGTGCCAGCAGCCAAGATCGAGGACTGATAGGCGCACCCCTCCACTTT.